This T cell receptor beta chain comes out of a study of cytomegalovirus exposure and HLA in healthy donors. The PCR ran on 60 Vbeta and 13 Jbeta primers. Profiled with immunoSEQ multiplex PCR; TCRdb holds only in-frame clones, not every one. The table records about 190,000 clones, 70% to 90% of them present only once. In the case of this clone: Its antigen is not known.

Study-level points and caveats: The presence/absence work took it that sequencing depth was about the same across donors. The number of N-insertions in an Asian-associated ancestry cluster was reportedly below the roughly 700-donor mean in a later analysis.

The CDR3 extends over 11 amino acids. The V gene's germline CDR1 is MNHEY and CDR2 SVGAGI. With 6 bases clipped from V and 5 bases from J, the junction kept 0 bases outside the gene matches. Sequencing used PBMCs. The sequence came from a woman younger than 35 in good health and CMV-seronegative. The rearrangement links TRBV6-5 to TRBJ2-7; 8 nucleotides match TRBD1. CDR3 loop: CASRQGDEQYF. The CDR3 coding sequence is TGTGCCAGCAGACAGGGGGACGAGCAGTACTTC.